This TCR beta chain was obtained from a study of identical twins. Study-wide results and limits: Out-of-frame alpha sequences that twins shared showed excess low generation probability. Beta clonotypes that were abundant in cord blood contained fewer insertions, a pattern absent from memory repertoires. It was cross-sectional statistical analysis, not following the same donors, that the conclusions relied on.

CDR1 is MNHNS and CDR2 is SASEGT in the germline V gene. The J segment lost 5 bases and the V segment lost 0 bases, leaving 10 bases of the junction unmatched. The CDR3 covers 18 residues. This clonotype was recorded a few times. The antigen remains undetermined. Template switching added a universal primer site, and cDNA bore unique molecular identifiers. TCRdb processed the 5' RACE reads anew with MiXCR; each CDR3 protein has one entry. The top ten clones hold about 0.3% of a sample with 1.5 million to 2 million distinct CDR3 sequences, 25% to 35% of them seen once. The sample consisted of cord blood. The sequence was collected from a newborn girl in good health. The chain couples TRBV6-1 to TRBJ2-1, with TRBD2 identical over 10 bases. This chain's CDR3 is CASSEARILAGVDNEQFF. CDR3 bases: TGTGCCAGCAGTGAAGCGCGAATCCTAGCGGGAGTTGACAATGAGCAGTTCTTC.